This is a list of T cell receptor beta chains from one sample in a study of human T cells and chemical hapten exposure. TCRdb analysed the RACE reads with MiXCR anew, one entry per CDR3 protein. This sample yields around 100,000 distinct CDR3 sequences, of which 9.5% to 11% are seen a single time; around 3.6% belongs to the top ten. This material consisted of whole blood, taken in connection with sensitization to the hapten diphenylcyclopropenone (DPC). The receptors originated from a woman in her forties with alopecia areata. Some clones in this sample may be carry-over from other donors' samples. Both conserved end residues are part of each CDR3. A D gene is named only where the DNA matches it firmly. Clone size is stated in some rows and not others, as once, few, many or a class when expanded.

CDR3,DNA,J,size,D,V
CASTPGAPGNTIYF,TGTGCCAGCACCCCTGGGGCGCCAGGAAACACCATATATTTT,TRBJ1-3,few,.,TRBV28
CASSLEGAGGHHGELFF,TGTGCCAGCAGCTTAGAAGGCGCGGGGGGGCACCACGGGGAGCTGTTTTTT,TRBJ2-2,many,TRBD2,TRBV7-2
CASSSGLAGVHAHF,TGCGCCAGCAGCTCTGGACTAGCGGGAGTGCACGCCCACTTC,TRBJ2-5,.,TRBD2,TRBV5-1
CSARDRRLALYEQFF,TGCAGTGCTAGAGATCGAAGACTAGCGCTCTATGAGCAGTTCTTC,TRBJ2-1,many,TRBD2,TRBV20-1
CSVAWGNSPLHF,TGCAGCGTTGCCTGGGGGAATTCACCCCTCCACTTT,TRBJ1-6,few,.,TRBV29-1
CASIEDNPRTDTQYF,TGTGCCAGCATTGAGGACAACCCCCGCACAGATACGCAGTATTTT,TRBJ2-3,many,.,TRBV2
CASSWGTGSSPLHF,TGTGCCAGCAGCTGGGGGACAGGGTCCTCACCCCTCCACTTT,TRBJ1-6,.,TRBD1,TRBV11-2
CASSLNPGRGETQYF,TGTGCCAGCAGCCTCAACCCAGGACGGGGAGAGACCCAGTACTTC,TRBJ2-5,many,.,TRBV7-6
CASSLMLTGVNEQFF,TGTGCCAGCAGCTTAATGTTGACAGGGGTGAATGAGCAGTTCTTC,TRBJ2-1,many,TRBD1,TRBV7-3
CSVDGSGIGELFF,TGCAGCGTTGATGGTAGCGGGATCGGGGAGCTGTTTTTT,TRBJ2-2,many,TRBD2,TRBV29-1
CASNVGAGELFF,TGTGCCAGTAATGTTGGCGCCGGGGAGCTGTTTTTT,TRBJ2-2,many,.,TRBV19
CATSPHGGGGTGELFF,TGTGCCACCAGCCCTCATGGGGGAGGGGGCACCGGGGAGCTGTTTTTT,TRBJ2-2,.,.,TRBV15
CASLEVDTQYF,TGTGCCAGCCTCGAGGTGGATACGCAGTATTTT,TRBJ2-3,many,.,TRBV7-9
CASSINGRVAGVGTQYF,TGTGCCAGCAGCATTAATGGTCGTGTAGCGGGAGTGGGTACGCAGTATTTT,TRBJ2-3,many,TRBD2,TRBV7-2
CASSSPGSGGNYNEQFF,TGTGCCAGCAGTTCTCCGGGTAGCGGGGGGAATTACAATGAGCAGTTCTTC,TRBJ2-1,many,TRBD2,TRBV6-5
CASSHRGDGKNIQYF,TGTGCCAGCAGTCACAGGGGGGATGGCAAAAACATTCAGTACTTC,TRBJ2-4,.,TRBD1,TRBV28
CASTSINTGELFF,TGTGCCAGCACCTCAATAAACACCGGGGAGCTGTTTTTT,TRBJ2-2,few,.,TRBV11-2
CASSPWTGRTDTQYF,TGTGCCAGCAGCCCTTGGACAGGGAGGACAGATACGCAGTATTTT,TRBJ2-3,.,TRBD1,TRBV7-9
CASSPGTATSERQYF,TGTGCCAGCAGCCCCGGGACAGCCACATCCGAGAGGCAGTATTTT,TRBJ2-3,many,TRBD1,TRBV7-9
CASSYGFQETQYF,TGTGCCAGCAGTTACGGGTTCCAAGAGACCCAGTACTTC,TRBJ2-5,.,.,TRBV6-2/TRBV6-3
CASSFNRDTQYF,TGTGCCAGCAGCTTCAATCGAGATACGCAGTATTTT,TRBJ2-3,.,.,TRBV7-2
CASSLGTDNSPRHF,TGTGCCAGCAGTCTCGGGACGGATAATTCACCCCGCCACTTT,TRBJ1-6,.,.,TRBV6-2/TRBV6-3
CSVQLGLSSYEQYF,TGCAGCGTTCAACTGGGGCTATCCTCCTACGAGCAGTACTTC,TRBJ2-7,few,.,TRBV29-1
CASSPGRAGEQFF,TGTGCCAGCAGCCCAGGGAGGGCCGGGGAGCAGTTCTTC,TRBJ2-1,few,TRBD2,TRBV7-7
CASSTAAAGNTEAFF,TGTGCCAGCAGCACCGCGGCGGCGGGAAACACTGAAGCTTTCTTT,TRBJ1-1,once,.,TRBV28
CASTLDRGEGYTF,TGTGCCAGCACCCTGGACAGGGGTGAGGGCTACACCTTC,TRBJ1-2,.,TRBD1,TRBV7-2
CASSQQGNQPQHF,TGTGCCAGCAGTCAGCAGGGTAATCAGCCCCAGCATTTT,TRBJ1-5,many,.,TRBV6-6
CASSVAGTGPEKLFF,TGTGCCAGCAGCGTTGCCGGGACAGGGCCTGAAAAACTGTTTTTT,TRBJ1-4,few,TRBD1,TRBV7-9
CASSPPISGTGGELFF,TGTGCCAGCTCACCACCGATTAGCGGGACTGGCGGGGAGCTGTTTTTT,TRBJ2-2,many,TRBD2,TRBV18
CASRQGTHEGPEAFF,TGTGCCAGCAGGCAGGGGACCCACGAGGGCCCTGAAGCTTTCTTT,TRBJ1-1,many,.,TRBV2
CASSHRDRVYNEQFF,TGTGCCAGCAGCCACCGGGACAGGGTGTACAATGAGCAGTTCTTC,TRBJ2-1,many,TRBD1,TRBV14
CASSWGQGAAGELFF,TGTGCCAGCAGCTGGGGGCAGGGGGCGGCCGGGGAGCTGTTTTTT,TRBJ2-2,many,TRBD1,TRBV7-8
CASITPGGTGELFF,TGTGCCAGCATCACTCCGGGGGGGACCGGGGAGCTGTTTTTT,TRBJ2-2,.,TRBD2,TRBV28
CATRGSQNTEAFF,TGTGCCACCAGGGGGTCGCAGAACACTGAAGCTTTCTTT,TRBJ1-1,.,.,TRBV24-1
CASTYLAGGTDEQFF,TGCGCCAGCACCTATCTAGCGGGAGGAACCGATGAGCAGTTCTTC,TRBJ2-1,many,TRBD2,TRBV10-2
CSASGRAALGQYF,TGCAGTGCTAGCGGGAGGGCCGCTCTGGGCCAGTACTTC,TRBJ2-5,few,TRBD2,TRBV20-1
CATGQGGSEQYF,TGTGCCACCGGACAGGGAGGAAGCGAGCAGTACTTC,TRBJ2-7,few,TRBD1,TRBV2
CASRDNTDTQYF,TGTGCCAGCAGGGACAACACAGATACGCAGTATTTT,TRBJ2-3,.,.,TRBV6-2/TRBV6-3
CASSQKAGTGNSPLHF,TGTGCCAGCAGCCAAAAGGCCGGGACAGGGAATTCACCCCTCCACTTT,TRBJ1-6,many,TRBD1,TRBV3-1
CSVVSSGLYGYTF,TGCAGCGTTGTATCCTCGGGCCTCTATGGCTACACCTTC,TRBJ1-2,few,.,TRBV29-1
CASSQGTVDEKLFF,TGTGCCAGCAGCCAAGGGACAGTAGATGAAAAACTGTTTTTT,TRBJ1-4,many,TRBD1,TRBV7-2
CSASPTGVNYGYTF,TGCAGTGCTAGTCCGACAGGGGTAAACTATGGCTACACCTTC,TRBJ1-2,many,TRBD1,TRBV20-1
CAWSRKAGENIQYF,TGTGCCTGGAGTAGGAAGGCAGGTGAAAACATTCAGTACTTC,TRBJ2-4,.,.,TRBV30
CASSPLAGGHSEAFF,TGTGCCAGCAGCCCCCTGGCAGGGGGCCACTCAGAAGCTTTCTTT,TRBJ1-1,few,TRBD1,TRBV14
CSGSQGANGEQFF,TGCAGCGGCAGCCAGGGGGCGAACGGTGAGCAGTTCTTC,TRBJ2-1,many,TRBD1,TRBV29-1
CASSDPRQLFTGELFF,TGTGCCAGCAGTGATCCGAGACAGCTGTTCACCGGGGAGCTGTTTTTT,TRBJ2-2,.,.,TRBV2
CSGFGPLHF,TGCAGCGGGTTTGGGCCCCTCCACTTT,TRBJ1-6,many,.,TRBV29-1
CAISSENTIYF,TGTGCCATATCCTCTGAAAACACCATATATTTT,TRBJ1-3,few,.,TRBV10-3
CASRGGSDTQYF,TGTGCCAGCAGAGGGGGGTCAGATACGCAGTATTTT,TRBJ2-3,many,.,TRBV11-2